The clone carrying this TCR beta chain was found a few times. Its antigen is unidentified. The study ran its PCR with 60 Vbeta and 13 Jbeta primers. The assay was immunoSEQ multiplex PCR, and TCRdb's table has in-frame clones only and misses some. The table has approximately 44,000 clones, roughly 60% seen once. This sample was taken from a study of cytomegalovirus exposure and HLA in healthy donors. Study details: Researchers previously reported finding 90 million to 130 million unique TCR beta sequences from about 179 million T cells. Whole-study findings and limits: Later work found that TCR association rates differed between HLA loci; DRB1 had the most and HLA-C the fewest. The study dropped some indistinguishable V segments, TRBV6-2 and TRBV6-3 among them. Researchers reported in a later analysis that common viral pathogens appeared linked to several top clusters.

Germline V lookup: CDR1 SGHTA, CDR2 FQGNSA. V lost 3 bases, J lost 2 bases, and 10 bases lay in between. CDR3 length: 14 amino acids. Sequencing was carried out using PBMCs. V is TRBV7-2 and J is TRBJ2-5; possibly TRBD1 for D (5 bases). The sequence derives from a human donor in good health. The CDR3 protein is CASSFRGSQETQYF. The CDR3 DNA reads TGTGCCAGCAGCTTTAGGGGCAGTCAAGAGACCCAGTACTTC.